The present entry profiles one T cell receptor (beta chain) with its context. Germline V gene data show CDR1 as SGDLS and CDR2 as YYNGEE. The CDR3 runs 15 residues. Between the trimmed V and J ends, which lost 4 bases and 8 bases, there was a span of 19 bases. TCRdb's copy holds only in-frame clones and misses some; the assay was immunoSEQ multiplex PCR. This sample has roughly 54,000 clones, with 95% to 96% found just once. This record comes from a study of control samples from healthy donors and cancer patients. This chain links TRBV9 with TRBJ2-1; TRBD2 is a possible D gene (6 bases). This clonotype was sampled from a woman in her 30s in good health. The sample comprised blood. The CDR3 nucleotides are TGTGCCAGCAGCCTCAGCGGGCTCGGCGGGGATGAGCAGTTCTTC. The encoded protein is CASSLSGLGGDEQFF.